This T cell receptor beta chain was obtained from a study of blood T cell repertoires in COVID-19. Turning to the study itself: COVID-19 samples, acute and convalescent, were from the United States, Italy and Spain. From T cells, B-cell-depleted T cells, or PBMCs came the material, which was cDNA or gDNA.

Profiling relied on immunoSEQ multiplex PCR, and the TCRdb table lists in-frame clones only, not all of them. The sample records about 370,000 clones, more than 80% being singletons. Cohorts were based on clinical histories the participants reported. For recovered donors of Cohort 3, there were two negative PCRs, clearance, or symptom resolution. V lost 2 bases and J lost 6; bases outside the gene matches: 20. The CDR3 has 19 residues. The germline V gene has CDR1 MGHRA and CDR2 YSYEKL. The specimen was PBMCs or T cells enriched from blood (not recorded which). V and J are TRBV4-1 and TRBJ1-1, with 8 bases identical to TRBD1. The TCR sequence derives from a man between 18 and 29 years old who had recovered from COVID-19. The CDR3 is CASSQSTDRASALGAEAFF. CDR3 DNA: TGCGCCAGCAGCCAATCCACGGACAGGGCGTCGGCTCTGGGGGCTGAAGCTTTCTTT.